One T cell receptor (beta chain) is described in this entry. The data were taken from a study of graft-versus-host responses after intestinal transplantation. Study summary: Tacrolimus plus steroids were given to all recipients for roughly 3 years, preceded by anti-thymocyte globulin induction. Study-level results: Allograft clonal ratios (graft-versus-host to host-versus-graft) were high in patients who had graft-donor T cell macrochimerism. Early after transplant, HvG clones declined as circulating GvH clones peaked.

The ends were cut back, 5 bases at V and 7 bases at J, with 17 bases in the middle. CDR3 length: 14 residues. Germline V gives CDR1 SGHAT, CDR2 FQNNGV. The repertoire was sequenced with immunoSEQ multiplex PCR; TCRdb's copy has only in-frame clones and lacks some. The table shows approximately 13,000 clones, with under 40% occurring only once. There were around 200,000 CFSE-labeled responder cells plated together with around 200,000 irradiated, violet-dye-labeled stimulator cells. Post-reaction sorting isolated proliferating CFSE-low CD3+CD4+ and CD3+CD8+ responders. This receptor was taken from a human patient who received an intestinal transplant. The specimen was alloreactive CD8+ T cells from a mixed lymphocyte reaction culture, collected before intestinal transplant. Stated subset: CFSE-low proliferating T cells sorted from roughly 6-day pre-transplant mixed lymphocyte reaction (GvH or HvG direction). J is TRBJ1-2 and V is TRBV11-2; the D is unclear. The CDR3 DNA reads TGTGCCAGCAGCCAGAGAGCTGGGTTGGGTGGCTACACCTTC. This sequence encodes CASSQRAGLGGYTF.